The 11 T cell receptor beta chains below were found in one sample sequenced in a study of cytomegalovirus exposure and HLA in healthy donors. Data came from immunoSEQ multiplex PCR; TCRdb stores just in-frame clones and leaves some out. The data contain under 200,000 clones, around 96% of them singletons. The sample comprised PBMCs. The receptors derive from a woman aged 18-35 years in good health and CMV-seronegative.

This clone occurred once. The chain uses TRBV6-4 and TRBJ2-1; 8 bases line up with TRBD2. The length of the CDR3 is 15 residues. The ends lost 5 bases at V and 0 bases at J; junction bases unmatched: 3. In germline, CDR1 is MRHNA, CDR2 SNTAGT. The CDR3 DNA reads TGTGCCAGCAGTACCGGGACTAGCTCCTACAATGAGCAGTTCTTC. This sequence encodes CASSTGTSSYNEQFF.

The chain carries TRBV19 and TRBJ2-1; the D is unclear. Looked up from germline, CDR1 is LNHDA and CDR2 is SQIVND (reference sequence). CDR3 size: 13 residues. V was cut by 1 base and J by 5 bases, with 6 bases left in between. The CDR3 here is CASSIGNNNEQFF. In nucleotides, the CDR3 is TGTGCCAGTAGTATAGGCAACAACAATGAGCAGTTCTTC.

This sequence joins TRBV7-9 and TRBJ2-1; D possibly corresponds to TRBD1 (5 bases). Trimming shortened V by 8 bases and J by 0 bases, and 8 bases separated the two germline ends. Germline loops: CDR1 SEHNR, CDR2 FQNEAQ (reference sequence). The CDR3 totals 13 residues. CDR3: CASAGSSYNEQFF. CDR3 coding DNA: TGTGCCAGCGCAGGGTCCTCCTACAATGAGCAGTTCTTC.

Only one count was recorded for this clone. The chain combines TRBV5-1 with TRBJ1-1; the match to TRBD1 covers 8 bases. The junction had 6 bases not matched to a gene; V was cut back by 2 bases and J by 6 bases. The CDR3 is made up of 14 amino acids. Germline CDR1 is SGHRS and CDR2 is YFSETQ. CDR3 in amino acids: CASSFYRGDSEAFF. CDR3 DNA: TGCGCCAGCAGCTTTTACAGGGGGGACTCTGAAGCTTTCTTT.

This chain links TRBV6-1 with TRBJ2-7; 7 bases match TRBD1. The V and J ends lost 0 bases and 6 bases, in that order; junction bases with no gene match: 11. CDR1 and CDR2 from the germline V gene are MNHNS and SASEGT. The CDR3 loop spans 16 amino acids. CDR3 in amino acids: CASSEAPGTAPGEQYF. The DNA of the CDR3 is TGTGCCAGCAGTGAAGCTCCTGGGACAGCGCCAGGCGAGCAGTACTTC.

The J gene is TRBJ2-1, the V gene TRBV4-3; D is perhaps TRBD2 (6 bases). In germline, CDR1 is LGHNA, CDR2 YSLEER. V gave up 4 bases and J gave up 9 bases, with 13 bases separating them. CDR3 length: 13 residues. CDR3 sequence: CASSLGDFGEQFF. CDR3 DNA sequence: TGCGCCAGCAGCCTAGGGGACTTTGGTGAGCAGTTCTTC.

This clone is a singleton in its sample. The chain couples TRBV19 to TRBJ1-5, with TRBD1 identical over 8 bases. Losses at the gene ends were 9 bases for V and 3 bases for J; bases not matched to a gene: 7. This CDR3 spans 14 amino acids. In germline, CDR1 is LNHDA, CDR2 SQIVND (reference sequence). The DNA for the CDR3 is TGTGCCAGCGCCGGGACAGGCTCCAATCAGCCCCAGCATTTT. This sequence encodes CASAGTGSNQPQHF.

The chain joins TRBV5-4 to TRBJ2-7; 10 bases are a match to TRBD2. After removal of 3 bases from V and 4 bases from J, the junction contained 4 bases not matched to a gene. Germline-derived CDR1 and CDR2 are SGHNT and YYREEE (reference sequence). The length of the CDR3 is 14 residues. The CDR3 sequence is CASSSPGLAYEQYF. The CDR3, as DNA: TGTGCCAGCAGCTCCCCGGGACTAGCGTACGAGCAGTACTTC. Full variable domain (remainder filled in from reference TRBV5-4 and TRBJ2-7): ETGVTQSPTHLIKTRGQQVTLRCSSQSGHNTVSWYQQALGQGPQFIFQYYREEENGRGNFPPRFSGLQFPNYSSELNVNALELDDSALYLCASSSPGLAYEQYFGPGTRLTVT.

The CDR3 protein is CASSPPPGELFF. The CDR3 nucleotides are TGCGCCAGCAGCCCCCCTCCCGGGGAGCTGTTTTTT. The genes are TRBV5-1 and TRBJ2-2; no firm D call. CDR1 and CDR2 from the germline V gene are SGHRS and YFSETQ. The V end was cut by 4 bases, the J end by 6 bases, with 7 bases between. CDR3 length: 12 amino acids. Complete variable domain (other parts from reference TRBV5-1 and TRBJ2-2): KAGVTQTPRYLIKTRGQQVTLSCSPISGHRSVSWYQQTPGQGLQFLFEYFSETQRNKGNFPGRFSGRQFSNSRSEMNVSTLELGDSALYLCASSPPPGELFFGEGSRLTVL.

The CDR3 reads CASSASGVGGNTIYF. The CDR3, as DNA: TGTGCCAGCAGCGCCTCGGGGGTCGGTGGAAACACCATATATTTT. The V call is TRBV9, the J call TRBJ1-3, with a weak D call TRBD1 (5 bases). CDR1 and CDR2 from the germline V gene are SGDLS and YYNGEE. The CDR3 spans 15 residues. V was shortened by 3 bases and J by 3 bases, with 13 bases between the two germline ends.

The chain carries TRBV5-1 and TRBJ2-7; TRBD1 matches 7 bases. The V gene end was trimmed by 0 bases and the J gene end by 2 bases; junction bases not matched to a gene: 2. Looked up from germline, CDR1 is SGHRS and CDR2 is YFSETQ. The CDR3 totals 14 residues. The CDR3 coding sequence is TGCGCCAGCAGCTTGGGACAGGGCCCCTACGAGCAGTACTTC. Its translation: CASSLGQGPYEQYF. The whole variable domain, remainder taken from reference TRBV5-1 and TRBJ2-7, is KAGVTQTPRYLIKTRGQQVTLSCSPISGHRSVSWYQQTPGQGLQFLFEYFSETQRNKGNFPGRFSGRQFSNSRSEMNVSTLELGDSALYLCASSLGQGPYEQYFGPGTRLTVT.